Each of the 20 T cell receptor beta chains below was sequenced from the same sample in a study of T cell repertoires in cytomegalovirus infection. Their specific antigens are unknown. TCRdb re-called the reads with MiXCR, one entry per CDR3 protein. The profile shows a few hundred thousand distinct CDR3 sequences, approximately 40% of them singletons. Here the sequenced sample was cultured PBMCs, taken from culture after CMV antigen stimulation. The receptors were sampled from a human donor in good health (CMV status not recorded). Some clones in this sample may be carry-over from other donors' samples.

CDR3 in amino acids: CSVESGESHYGYTF. CDR3 nucleotides: TGCAGCGTTGAATCGGGCGAATCCCACTATGGCTACACCTTC. The J gene is TRBJ1-2, the V gene TRBV29-1; D gene ambiguous. Germline V lookup: CDR1 SQVTM, CDR2 ANQGSEA. The CDR3 consists of 14 residues. V gave up 2 bases and J gave up 3 bases, with 13 bases separating them.

CDR3 in amino acids: CASSFFTLQGTQYF. The CDR3 DNA follows: TGTGCCAGCAGCTTTTTTACACTTCAAGGGACGCAGTATTTT. The rearrangement uses TRBV7-2 and TRBJ2-3; D call uncertain. Trimming shortened V by 3 bases and J by 9 bases, and 16 bases separated the two germline ends. The CDR3 has 14 amino acids. CDR1 is SGHTA and CDR2 is FQGNSA in the germline V gene. The variable domain in full, with the rest retrieved from reference TRBV7-2 and TRBJ2-3, is GAGVSQSPSNKVTEKGKDVELRCDPISGHTALYWYRQSLGQGLEFLIYFQGNSAPDKSGLPSDRFSAERTGGSVSTLTIQRTQQEDSAVYLCASSFFTLQGTQYFGPGTRLTVL.

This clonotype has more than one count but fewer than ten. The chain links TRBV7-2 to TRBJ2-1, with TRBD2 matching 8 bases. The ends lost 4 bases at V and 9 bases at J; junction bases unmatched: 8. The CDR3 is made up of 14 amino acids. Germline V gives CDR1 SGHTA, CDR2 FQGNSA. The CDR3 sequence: CASSYGLAVREQFF. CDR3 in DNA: TGTGCCAGCAGCTACGGACTAGCTGTCCGTGAGCAGTTCTTC.

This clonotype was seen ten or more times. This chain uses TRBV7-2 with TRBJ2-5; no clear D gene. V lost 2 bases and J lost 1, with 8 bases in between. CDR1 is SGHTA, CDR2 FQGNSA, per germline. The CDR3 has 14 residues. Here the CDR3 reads CASSLQASQETQYF. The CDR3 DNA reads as TGTGCCAGCAGCTTACAAGCCAGCCAAGAGACCCAGTACTTC.

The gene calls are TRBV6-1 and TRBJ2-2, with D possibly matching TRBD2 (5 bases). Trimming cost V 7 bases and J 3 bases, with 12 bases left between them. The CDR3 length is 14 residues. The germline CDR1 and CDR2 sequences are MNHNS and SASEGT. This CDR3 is CASNRPADTGELFF. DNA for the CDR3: TGTGCCAGCAATCGACCAGCGGACACCGGGGAGCTGTTTTTT.

The CDR3 protein is CASSLRQVANYGYTF. CDR3 nucleotide sequence: TGTGCCAGCAGCTTAAGACAGGTCGCTAACTATGGCTACACCTTC. The chain employs TRBV7-8 and TRBJ1-2; D perhaps matches TRBD1 (6 bases). Germline values: CDR1 SGHVS, CDR2 FQNEAQ. Trimming cost V 2 bases and J 0 bases, with 10 bases left between them. The CDR3 is made up of 15 amino acids.

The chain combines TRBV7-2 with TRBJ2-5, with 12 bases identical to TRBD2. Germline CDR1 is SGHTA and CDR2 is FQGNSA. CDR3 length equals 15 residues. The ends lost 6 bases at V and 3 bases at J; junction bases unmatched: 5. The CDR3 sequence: CASRPRLAGEETQYF. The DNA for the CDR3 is TGTGCCAGCAGACCCCGACTAGCGGGGGAAGAGACCCAGTACTTC.

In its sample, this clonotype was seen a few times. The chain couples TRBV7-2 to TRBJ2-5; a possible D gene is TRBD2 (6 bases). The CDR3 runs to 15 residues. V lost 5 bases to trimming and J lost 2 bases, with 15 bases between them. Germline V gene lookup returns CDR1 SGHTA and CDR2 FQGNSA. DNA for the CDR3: TGTGCCAGCAGCCAACGCCCGGGAGAACAAGAGACCCAGTACTTC. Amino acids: CASSQRPGEQETQYF.

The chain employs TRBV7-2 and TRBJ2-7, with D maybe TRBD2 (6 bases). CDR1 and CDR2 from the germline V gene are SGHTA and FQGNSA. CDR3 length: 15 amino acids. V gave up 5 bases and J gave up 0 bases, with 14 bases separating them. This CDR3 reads CASSPDPGLSYEQYF. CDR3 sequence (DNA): TGTGCCAGCAGCCCAGACCCGGGACTCTCCTACGAGCAGTACTTC.

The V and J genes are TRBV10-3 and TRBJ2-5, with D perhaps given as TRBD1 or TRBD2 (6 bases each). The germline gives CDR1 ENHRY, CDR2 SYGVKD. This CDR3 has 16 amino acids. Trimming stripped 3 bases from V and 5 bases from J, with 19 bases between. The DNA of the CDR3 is TGTGCCATCAGTGAAGGAACAGGGCAGGGGAGGGAGACCCAGTACTTC. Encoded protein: CAISEGTGQGRETQYF.

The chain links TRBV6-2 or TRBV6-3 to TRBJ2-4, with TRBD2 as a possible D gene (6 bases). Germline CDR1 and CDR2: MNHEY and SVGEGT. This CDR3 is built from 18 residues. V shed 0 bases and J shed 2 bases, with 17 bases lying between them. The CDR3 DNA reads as TGTGCCAGCAGTTACTCCTTAGGAGGGGCGCTGACCAAAAACATTCAGTACTTC. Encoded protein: CASSYSLGGALTKNIQYF.

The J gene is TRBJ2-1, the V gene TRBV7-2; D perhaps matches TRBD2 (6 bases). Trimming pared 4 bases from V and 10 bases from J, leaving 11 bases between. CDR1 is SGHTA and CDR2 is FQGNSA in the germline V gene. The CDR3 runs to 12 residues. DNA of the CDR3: TGTGCCAGCAGCTGGGGCCGGGAGGAGCAGTTCTTC. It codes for CASSWGREEQFF.

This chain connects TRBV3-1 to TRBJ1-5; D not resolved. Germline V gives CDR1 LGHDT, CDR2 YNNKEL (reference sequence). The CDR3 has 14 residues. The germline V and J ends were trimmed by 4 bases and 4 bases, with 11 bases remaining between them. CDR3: CASSPFSTNQPQHF. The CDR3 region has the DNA TGTGCCAGCAGCCCTTTTTCTACGAATCAGCCCCAGCATTTT.

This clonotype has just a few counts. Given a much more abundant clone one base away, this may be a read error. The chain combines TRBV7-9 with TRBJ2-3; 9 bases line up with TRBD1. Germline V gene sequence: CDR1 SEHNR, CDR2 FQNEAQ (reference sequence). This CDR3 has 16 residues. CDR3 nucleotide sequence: TGTGCCAACAGCCTCAGACAGGGGGTGTTTACAGATACGCAGTATTTT. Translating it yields CANSLRQGVFTDTQYF.

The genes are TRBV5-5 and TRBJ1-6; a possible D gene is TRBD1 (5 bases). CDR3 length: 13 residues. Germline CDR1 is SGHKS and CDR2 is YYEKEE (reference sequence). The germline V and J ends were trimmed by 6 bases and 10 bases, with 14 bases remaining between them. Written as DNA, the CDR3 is TGTGCCAGCACCGTAACAGGAGAATCACCCCTCCACTTT. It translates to CASTVTGESPLHF.

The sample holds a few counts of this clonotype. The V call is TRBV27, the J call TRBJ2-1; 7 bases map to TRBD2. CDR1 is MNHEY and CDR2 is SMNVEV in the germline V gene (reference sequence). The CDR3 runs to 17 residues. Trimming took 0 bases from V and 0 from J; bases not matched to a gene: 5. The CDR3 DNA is TGTGCCAGCAGTTTATCCGTGGGAGGGAACTCCTACAATGAGCAGTTCTTC. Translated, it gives CASSLSVGGNSYNEQFF.

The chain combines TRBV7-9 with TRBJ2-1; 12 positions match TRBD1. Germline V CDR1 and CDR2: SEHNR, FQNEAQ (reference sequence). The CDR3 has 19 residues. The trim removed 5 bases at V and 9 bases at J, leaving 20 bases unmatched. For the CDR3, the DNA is TGTGCCAGCAGCCAAGGGACAGGGGGCCTAAACGTGGCACTCGGTGAGCAGTTCTTC. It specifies CASSQGTGGLNVALGEQFF.

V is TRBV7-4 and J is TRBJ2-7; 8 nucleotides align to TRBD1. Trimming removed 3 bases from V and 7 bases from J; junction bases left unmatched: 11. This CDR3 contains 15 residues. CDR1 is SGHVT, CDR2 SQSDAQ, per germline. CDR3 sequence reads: CASSLGTGGAEEQYF. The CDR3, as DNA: TGTGCCAGCAGCTTGGGGACAGGCGGGGCGGAGGAGCAGTACTTC.

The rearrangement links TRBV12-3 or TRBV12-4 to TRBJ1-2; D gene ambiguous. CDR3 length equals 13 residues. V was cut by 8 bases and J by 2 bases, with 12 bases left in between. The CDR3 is CASRATENYGYTF. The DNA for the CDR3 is TGTGCCAGCCGCGCGACGGAGAACTATGGCTACACCTTC.

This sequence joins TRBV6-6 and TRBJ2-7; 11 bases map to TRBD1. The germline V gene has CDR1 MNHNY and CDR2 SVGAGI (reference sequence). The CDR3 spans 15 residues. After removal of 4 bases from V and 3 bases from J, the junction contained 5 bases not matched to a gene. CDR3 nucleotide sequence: TGTGCCAGCAGTTTCCCGGGACAGGGGGTCTACGAGCAGTACTTC. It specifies CASSFPGQGVYEQYF.